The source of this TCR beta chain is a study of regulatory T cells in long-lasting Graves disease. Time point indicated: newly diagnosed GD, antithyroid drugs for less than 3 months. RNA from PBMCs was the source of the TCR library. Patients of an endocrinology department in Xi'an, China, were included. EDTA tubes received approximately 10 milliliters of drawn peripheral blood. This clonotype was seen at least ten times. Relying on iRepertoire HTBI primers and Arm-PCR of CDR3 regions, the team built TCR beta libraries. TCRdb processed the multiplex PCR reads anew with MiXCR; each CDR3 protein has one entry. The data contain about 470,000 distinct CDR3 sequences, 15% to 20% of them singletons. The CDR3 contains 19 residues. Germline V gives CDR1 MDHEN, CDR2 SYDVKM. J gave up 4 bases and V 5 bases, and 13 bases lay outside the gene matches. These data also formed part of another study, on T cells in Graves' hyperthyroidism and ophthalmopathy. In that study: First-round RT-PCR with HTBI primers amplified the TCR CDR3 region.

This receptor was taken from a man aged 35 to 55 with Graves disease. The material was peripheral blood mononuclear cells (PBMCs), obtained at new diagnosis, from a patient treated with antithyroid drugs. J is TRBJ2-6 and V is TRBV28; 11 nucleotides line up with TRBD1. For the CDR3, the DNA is TGTGCCAGCAGTCCACGGACAGGGGGCGCAGTATACGGGGCCAACGTCCTGACTTTC. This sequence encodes CASSPRTGGAVYGANVLTF.